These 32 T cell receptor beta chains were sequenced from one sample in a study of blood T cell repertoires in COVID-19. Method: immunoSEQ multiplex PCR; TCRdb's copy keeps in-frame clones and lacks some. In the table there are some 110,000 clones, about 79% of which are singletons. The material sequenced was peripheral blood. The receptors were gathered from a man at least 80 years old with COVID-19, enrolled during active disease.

CDR3 residues: CASSLGQVGQPQHF. CDR3 in DNA: TGTGCCAGCAGTTTGGGGCAGGTAGGTCAGCCCCAGCATTTT. This rearrangement joins TRBV27 to TRBJ1-5; tentatively, D is TRBD1 (5 bases). The length of the CDR3 is 14 residues. Germline CDR1 and CDR2: MNHEY and SMNVEV (reference sequence). The V end lost 3 bases, the J end lost 6 bases, and 12 bases lay between the germline ends.

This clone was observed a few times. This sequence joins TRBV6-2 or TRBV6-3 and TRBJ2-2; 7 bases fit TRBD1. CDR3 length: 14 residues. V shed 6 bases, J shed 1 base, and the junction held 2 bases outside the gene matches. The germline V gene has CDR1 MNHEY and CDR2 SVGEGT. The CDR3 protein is CASSRTGNTGELFF. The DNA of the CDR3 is TGTGCCAGCAGCCGGACAGGGAACACCGGGGAGCTGTTTTTT.

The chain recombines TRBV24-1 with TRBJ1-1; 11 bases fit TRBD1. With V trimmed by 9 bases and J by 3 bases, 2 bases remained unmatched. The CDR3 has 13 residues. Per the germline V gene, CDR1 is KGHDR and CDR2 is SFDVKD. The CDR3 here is CATLGQGDTEAFF. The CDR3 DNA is TGTGCCACCCTGGGACAGGGGGACACTGAAGCTTTCTTT.

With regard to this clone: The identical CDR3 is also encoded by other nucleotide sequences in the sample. This CDR3 is CASSLGQGDQPQHF. In DNA form, the CDR3 reads TGCGCCAGCAGCTTAGGACAGGGCGATCAGCCCCAGCATTTT. This chain joins TRBV5-1 and TRBJ1-5; TRBD1 aligns across 8 bases. In germline, CDR1 is SGHRS, CDR2 YFSETQ. V lost 2 bases and J lost 5; bases outside the gene matches: 3. The CDR3 extends over 14 amino acids.

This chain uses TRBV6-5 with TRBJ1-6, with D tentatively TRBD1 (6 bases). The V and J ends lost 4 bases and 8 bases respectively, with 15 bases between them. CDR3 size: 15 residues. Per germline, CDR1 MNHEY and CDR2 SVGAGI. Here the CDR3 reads CASSSDRPTYSPLHF. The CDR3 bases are TGTGCCAGCAGTTCCGACAGGCCAACTTATTCACCCCTCCACTTT.

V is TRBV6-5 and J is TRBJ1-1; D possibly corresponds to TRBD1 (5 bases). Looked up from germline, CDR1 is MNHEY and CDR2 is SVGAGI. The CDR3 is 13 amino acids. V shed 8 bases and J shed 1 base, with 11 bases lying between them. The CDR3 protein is CASVPGGNTEAFF. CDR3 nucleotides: TGTGCCAGCGTCCCGGGGGGGAACACTGAAGCTTTCTTT.

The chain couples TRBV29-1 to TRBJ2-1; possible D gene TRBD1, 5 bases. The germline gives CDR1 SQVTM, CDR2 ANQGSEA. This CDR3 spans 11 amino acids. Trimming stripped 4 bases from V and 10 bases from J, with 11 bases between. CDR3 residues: CSVGQFVEQFF. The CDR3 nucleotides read TGCAGCGTTGGACAGTTTGTGGAGCAGTTCTTC.

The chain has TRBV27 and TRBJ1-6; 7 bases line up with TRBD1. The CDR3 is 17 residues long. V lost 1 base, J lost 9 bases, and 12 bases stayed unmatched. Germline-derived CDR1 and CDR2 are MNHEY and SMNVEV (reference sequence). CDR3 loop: CASSLLAPGTARSPLHF. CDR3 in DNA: TGTGCCAGCAGTTTATTGGCACCCGGGACAGCTCGTTCACCCCTCCACTTT.

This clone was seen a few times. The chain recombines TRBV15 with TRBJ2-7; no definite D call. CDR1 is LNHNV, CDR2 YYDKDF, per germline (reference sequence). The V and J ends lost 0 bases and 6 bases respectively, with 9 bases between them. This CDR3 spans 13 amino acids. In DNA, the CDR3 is TGTGCCACCAGCAGAGACAGGTCCACCGAGCAGTACTTC. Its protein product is CATSRDRSTEQYF.

CDR3 nucleotides: TGTGCCAGCAGCCCCGGGACAGTCTATGGCTACACCTTC. Translation: CASSPGTVYGYTF. The chain carries TRBV9 and TRBJ1-2; 7 bases line up with TRBD1. V dropped 4 bases and J dropped 4; count of bases not matched to a gene: 4. Germline values: CDR1 SGDLS, CDR2 YYNGEE. The CDR3 runs 13 residues.

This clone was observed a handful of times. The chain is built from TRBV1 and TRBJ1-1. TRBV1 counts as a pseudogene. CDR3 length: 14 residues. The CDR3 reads CTSSQDGGETEAFF. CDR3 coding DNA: TGCACCAGCAGCCAAGATGGTGGAGAGACTGAAGCTTTCTTT.

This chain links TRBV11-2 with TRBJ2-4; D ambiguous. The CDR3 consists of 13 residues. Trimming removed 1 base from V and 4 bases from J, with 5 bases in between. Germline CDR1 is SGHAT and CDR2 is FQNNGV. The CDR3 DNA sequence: TGTGCCAGCAGCTTAGCTCGGAAAAACATTCAGTACTTC. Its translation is CASSLARKNIQYF.

This CDR3 reads CASTRLAGGNNEQFF. The CDR3 nucleotides read TGTGCCAGCACCAGACTAGCGGGAGGGAACAATGAGCAGTTCTTC. The gene calls are TRBV6-6 and TRBJ2-1; 14 positions match TRBD2. V trimming: 7 bases; J trimming: 5 bases; junction bases outside the gene matches: 4. The germline V gene has CDR1 MNHNY and CDR2 SVGAGI (reference sequence). The CDR3 runs 15 residues.

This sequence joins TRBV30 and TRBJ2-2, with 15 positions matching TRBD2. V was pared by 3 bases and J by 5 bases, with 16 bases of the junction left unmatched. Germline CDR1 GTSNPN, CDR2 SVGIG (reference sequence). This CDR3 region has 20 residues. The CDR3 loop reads CAWSRDRVTGTSGRTGELFF. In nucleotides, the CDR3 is TGTGCCTGGAGCCGAGACAGGGTGACCGGGACTAGCGGGAGGACCGGGGAGCTGTTTTTT.

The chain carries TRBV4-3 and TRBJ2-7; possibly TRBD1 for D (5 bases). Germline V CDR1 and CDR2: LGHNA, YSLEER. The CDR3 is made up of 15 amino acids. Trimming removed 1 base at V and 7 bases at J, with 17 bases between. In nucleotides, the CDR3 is TGCGCCAGCAGCCAAGTCTACAAGGGGTTTTATGAGCAGTACTTC. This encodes CASSQVYKGFYEQYF.

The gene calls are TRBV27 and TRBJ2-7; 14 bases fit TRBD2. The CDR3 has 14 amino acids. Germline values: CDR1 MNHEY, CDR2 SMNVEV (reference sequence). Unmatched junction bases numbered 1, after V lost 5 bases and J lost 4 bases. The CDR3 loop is CASSRTSGRYEQYF. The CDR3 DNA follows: TGTGCCAGCAGTCGGACTAGCGGGAGGTACGAGCAGTACTTC.

In DNA form, the CDR3 reads TGTGCCAGCAGCGCCCTCCCCCCCGGCGGGACAGGGGTCACTGAAGCTTTCTTT. Its protein is CASSALPPGGTGVTEAFF. This chain links TRBV9 with TRBJ1-1, with 10 bases fitting TRBD1. From germline, CDR1 is SGDLS and CDR2 YYNGEE. V was pared by 3 bases and J by 4 bases, with 15 bases of the junction left unmatched. CDR3 size: 18 residues.

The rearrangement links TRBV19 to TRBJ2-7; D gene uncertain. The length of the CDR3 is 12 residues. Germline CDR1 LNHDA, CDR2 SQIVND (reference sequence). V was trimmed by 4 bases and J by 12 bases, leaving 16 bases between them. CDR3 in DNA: TGTGCCAGTAGTACCGGGTCCCGGAGCCTGTACTTC. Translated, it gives CASSTGSRSLYF.

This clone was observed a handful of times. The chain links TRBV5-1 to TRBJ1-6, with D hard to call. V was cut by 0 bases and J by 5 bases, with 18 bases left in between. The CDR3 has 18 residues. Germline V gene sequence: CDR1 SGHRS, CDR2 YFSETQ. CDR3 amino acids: CASSLGVAGLGDNSPLHF. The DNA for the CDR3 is TGCGCCAGCAGCTTGGGAGTTGCGGGCCTTGGGGATAATTCACCCCTCCACTTT.

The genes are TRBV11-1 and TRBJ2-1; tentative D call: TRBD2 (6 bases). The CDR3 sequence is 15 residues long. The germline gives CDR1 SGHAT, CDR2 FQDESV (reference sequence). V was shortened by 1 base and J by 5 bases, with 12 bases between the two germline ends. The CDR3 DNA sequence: TGTGCCAGCAGCTTAGAGTGGGGCGGGAACAATGAGCAGTTCTTC. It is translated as CASSLEWGGNNEQFF.

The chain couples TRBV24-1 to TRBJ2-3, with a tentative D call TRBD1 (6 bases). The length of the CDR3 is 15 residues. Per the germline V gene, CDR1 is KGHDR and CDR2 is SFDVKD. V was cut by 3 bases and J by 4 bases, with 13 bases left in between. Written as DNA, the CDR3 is TGTGCCACCAGTGATCCGGCCAGGGGCCCAGATACGCAGTATTTT. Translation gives CATSDPARGPDTQYF.

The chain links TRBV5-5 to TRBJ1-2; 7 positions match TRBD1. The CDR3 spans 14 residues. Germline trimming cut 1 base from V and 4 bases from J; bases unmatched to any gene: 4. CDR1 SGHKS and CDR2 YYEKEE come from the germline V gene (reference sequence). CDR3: CASSLSGGSYGYTF. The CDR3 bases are TGTGCCAGCAGCTTGTCAGGGGGTAGCTATGGCTACACCTTC.

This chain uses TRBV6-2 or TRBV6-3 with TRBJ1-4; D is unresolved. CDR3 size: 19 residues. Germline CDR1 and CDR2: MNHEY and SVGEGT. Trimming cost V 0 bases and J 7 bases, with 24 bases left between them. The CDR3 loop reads CASSYSRVLLLGEREKLFF. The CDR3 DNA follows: TGTGCCAGCAGTTACTCGAGGGTTCTGCTCCTCGGTGAGCGTGAAAAACTGTTTTTT.

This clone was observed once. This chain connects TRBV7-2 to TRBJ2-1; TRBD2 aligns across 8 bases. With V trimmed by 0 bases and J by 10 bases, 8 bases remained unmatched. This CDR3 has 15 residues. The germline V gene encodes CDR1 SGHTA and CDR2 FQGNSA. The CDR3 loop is CASSLAGRIAGEQFF. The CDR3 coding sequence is TGTGCCAGCAGCTTAGCGGGGAGGATAGCGGGGGAGCAGTTCTTC.

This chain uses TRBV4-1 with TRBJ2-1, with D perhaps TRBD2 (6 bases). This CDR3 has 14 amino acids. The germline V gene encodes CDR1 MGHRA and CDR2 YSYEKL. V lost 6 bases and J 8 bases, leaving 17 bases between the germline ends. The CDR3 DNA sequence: TGCGCCAGCAGTGTGGAGGAGGGCTCGGATGAGCAGTTCTTC. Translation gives CASSVEEGSDEQFF.

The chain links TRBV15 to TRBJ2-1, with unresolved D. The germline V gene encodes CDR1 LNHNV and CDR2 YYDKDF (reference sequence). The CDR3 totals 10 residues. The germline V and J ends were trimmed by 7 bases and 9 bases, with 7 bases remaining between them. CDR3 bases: TGTGCCACCACCAACGGTGAGCAGTTCTTC. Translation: CATTNGEQFF.

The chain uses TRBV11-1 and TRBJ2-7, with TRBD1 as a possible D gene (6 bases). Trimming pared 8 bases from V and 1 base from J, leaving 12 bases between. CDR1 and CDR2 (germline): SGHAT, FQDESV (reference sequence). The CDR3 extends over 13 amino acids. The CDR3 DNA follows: TGTGCCAGCGGGGACACGGGGTCCTACGAGCAGTACTTC. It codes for CASGDTGSYEQYF.

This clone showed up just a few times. The DNA of the CDR3 is TGTGCCAGTAGTATTGGACAGACCTCTAATGAAAAACTGTTTTTT. Translation: CASSIGQTSNEKLFF. The chain uses TRBV19 and TRBJ1-4, with D tentatively TRBD1 (6 bases). The ends were cut back, 3 bases at V and 3 bases at J, with 11 bases in the middle. The V gene's germline CDR1 is LNHDA and CDR2 SQIVND (reference sequence). This CDR3 spans 15 amino acids.

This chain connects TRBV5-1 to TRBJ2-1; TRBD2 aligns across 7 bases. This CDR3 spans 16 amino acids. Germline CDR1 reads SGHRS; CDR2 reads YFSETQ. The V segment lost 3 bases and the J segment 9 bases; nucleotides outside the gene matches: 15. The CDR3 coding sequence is TGCGCCAGCAGCTCTTCCCGGGGGGAGTGGTTGGGTGAGCAGTTCTTC. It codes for CASSSSRGEWLGEQFF.

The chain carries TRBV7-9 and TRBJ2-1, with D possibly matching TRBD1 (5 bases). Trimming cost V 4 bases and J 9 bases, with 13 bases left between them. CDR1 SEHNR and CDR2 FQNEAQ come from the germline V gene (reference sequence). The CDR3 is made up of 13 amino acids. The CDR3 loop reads CASSSRVQSEQFF. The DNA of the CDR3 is TGTGCCAGCAGCTCCAGGGTTCAGAGTGAGCAGTTCTTC.

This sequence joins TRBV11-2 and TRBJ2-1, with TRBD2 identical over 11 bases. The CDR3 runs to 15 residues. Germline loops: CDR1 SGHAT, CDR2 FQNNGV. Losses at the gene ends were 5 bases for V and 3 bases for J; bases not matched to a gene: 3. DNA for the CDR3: TGTGCCAGCAGCCCGGGACTAGCGGTCTACAATGAGCAGTTCTTC. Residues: CASSPGLAVYNEQFF. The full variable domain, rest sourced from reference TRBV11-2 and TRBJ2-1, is EAGVAQSPRYKIIEKRQSVAFWCNPISGHATLYWYQQILGQGPKLLIQFQNNGVVDDSQLPKDRFSAERLKGVDSTLKIQPAKLEDSAVYLCASSPGLAVYNEQFFGPGTRLTVL.

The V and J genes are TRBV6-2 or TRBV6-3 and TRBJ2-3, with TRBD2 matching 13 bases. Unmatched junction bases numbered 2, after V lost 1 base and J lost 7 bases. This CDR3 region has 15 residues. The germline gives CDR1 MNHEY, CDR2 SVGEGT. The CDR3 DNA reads TGTGCCAGCAGTTACTGGACTAGCGGGAGCTATACGCAGTATTTT. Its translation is CASSYWTSGSYTQYF.